Following are 18 T cell receptor beta chains from one sample sequenced in a study of blood T cell repertoires in COVID-19. The protocol was immunoSEQ multiplex PCR, while the TCRdb copy is restricted to in-frame clones and leaves out a portion. The sample carries about 270,000 clones, 80% to 90% recorded once. Sequenced sample: peripheral blood. These receptors were obtained from an older man with acute or convalescent COVID-19.

The chain combines TRBV28 with TRBJ2-7, with TRBD2 identical over 7 bases. This CDR3 is 14 amino acids long. The V segment lost 4 bases and the J segment 7 bases; nucleotides outside the gene matches: 10. Germline V CDR1 and CDR2: MDHEN, SYDVKM. Here the CDR3 reads CASSSGAGAKEQYF. The CDR3, as DNA: TGTGCCAGCAGTTCGGGTGCGGGAGCGAAAGAGCAGTACTTC. Filled out from reference TRBV28 and TRBJ2-7, the complete variable domain reads DVKVTQSSRYLVKRTGEKVFLECVQDMDHENMFWYRQDPGLGLRLIYFSYDVKMKEKGDIPEGYSVSREKKERFSLILESASTNQTSMYLCASSSGAGAKEQYFGPGTRLTVT.

This sequence joins TRBV11-2 and TRBJ2-7; D is undetermined. This CDR3 is built from 14 residues. V was shortened by 4 bases and J by 2 bases, with 12 bases between the two germline ends. CDR1 is SGHAT and CDR2 is FQNNGV in the germline V gene. CDR3 nucleotides: TGTGCCAGCAGCTCCGCTCTAGTAGCCTACGAGCAGTACTTC. Protein sequence: CASSSALVAYEQYF.

The chain joins TRBV30 to TRBJ2-1; D remains unclear. Germline CDR1 GTSNPN, CDR2 SVGIG (reference sequence). The length of the CDR3 is 11 residues. V was trimmed by 3 bases and J by 5 bases, leaving 5 bases between them. CDR3 sequence (DNA): TGTGCCTGGAGCGGAGACAATGAGCAGTTCTTC. Translating it yields CAWSGDNEQFF.

The chain couples TRBV28 to TRBJ2-7, with 7 bases that match TRBD1. Germline V gene data show CDR1 as MDHEN and CDR2 as SYDVKM. The CDR3 covers 15 residues. With V trimmed by 6 bases and J by 1 base, 9 bases remained unmatched. The CDR3 nucleotides read TGTGCCAGCAGCGACAGGGCTCCCCGATCCTACGAGCAGTACTTC. Amino acid sequence: CASSDRAPRSYEQYF.

This chain uses TRBV18 with TRBJ2-7, with a weak D call TRBD2 (5 bases). Trimming removed 0 bases from V and 6 bases from J, with 12 bases in between. This CDR3 spans 14 amino acids. Germline assignment: CDR1 KGHSH and CDR2 LQKENI. The CDR3 protein is CASSPPPGKPEQYF. DNA of the CDR3: TGTGCCAGCTCACCACCGCCGGGGAAGCCCGAGCAGTACTTC.

This clone was counted a few times. The chain has TRBV19 and TRBJ1-5; D is unclear. CDR1 is LNHDA, CDR2 SQIVND, per germline (reference sequence). There are 16 residues in the CDR3. Trimming left V 1 base short and J 7 bases short, with 17 bases between. The CDR3 sequence is CASSIVSGRAGQPQHF. The CDR3 nucleotides read TGTGCCAGTAGTATAGTTTCAGGACGGGCGGGACAGCCCCAGCATTTT.

At least ten counts were recorded for this clone. The CDR3 DNA follows: TGTGCCAGCAGCCCAGGGGGGCTGAAATCACCCCTCCACTTT. It codes for CASSPGGLKSPLHF. This chain joins TRBV3-1 (or the pseudogene TRBV3-2) and TRBJ1-6; the match to TRBD1 covers 7 bases. CDR3 length equals 14 residues. With 4 bases clipped from V and 10 bases from J, the junction kept 7 bases outside the gene matches. Germline CDR1 and CDR2: LGHDT and YNNKEL (reference sequence).

V and J are TRBV2 and TRBJ2-1; D remains unclear. CDR1 is SNHLY and CDR2 is FYNNEI in the germline V gene. V was pared by 4 bases and J by 9 bases, with 7 bases between. There are 11 residues in the CDR3. The CDR3 nucleotides read TGTGCCAGCAGTGTGTTCGGTGAGCAGTTCTTC. This sequence encodes CASSVFGEQFF.

The chain recombines TRBV29-1 with TRBJ1-1; TRBD1 aligns across 11 bases. CDR3 length: 14 residues. V lost 6 bases, J lost 3 bases, and 6 bases stayed unmatched. CDR1 SQVTM and CDR2 ANQGSEA come from the germline V gene. CDR3 nucleotides: TGCAGCGTAAGGACAGGGGGCTGGGACACTGAAGCTTTCTTT. This sequence encodes CSVRTGGWDTEAFF.

The CDR3 loop reads CASNGLAGGQYNEQFF. The DNA for the CDR3 is TGTGCCAGCAACGGACTAGCGGGGGGGCAATACAATGAGCAGTTCTTC. The genes are TRBV3-1 (or the pseudogene TRBV3-2) and TRBJ2-1, with TRBD2 matching 15 bases. The CDR3 loop spans 16 amino acids. V lost 7 bases and J lost 4; bases outside the gene matches: 5. Germline CDR1 and CDR2: LGHDT and YNNKEL (reference sequence).

The chain recombines TRBV28 with TRBJ2-2; 7 bases align to TRBD2. Trimming at V came to 3 bases and at J to 3 bases, leaving 4 bases not matched to a gene. This CDR3 region has 15 residues. Germline CDR1 and CDR2: MDHEN and SYDVKM. The CDR3 spells CASSFGGGYTGELFF. The CDR3 DNA sequence: TGTGCCAGCAGTTTCGGGGGAGGGTACACCGGGGAGCTGTTTTTT. The variable domain in full, with the rest retrieved from reference TRBV28 and TRBJ2-2, is DVKVTQSSRYLVKRTGEKVFLECVQDMDHENMFWYRQDPGLGLRLIYFSYDVKMKEKGDIPEGYSVSREKKERFSLILESASTNQTSMYLCASSFGGGYTGELFFGEGSRLTVL.

The V and J genes are TRBV3-1 (or the pseudogene TRBV3-2) and TRBJ1-1, with D hard to call. The CDR3 sequence is 14 residues long. Germline CDR1 LGHDT, CDR2 YNNKEL (reference sequence). V lost 1 base to trimming and J lost 5 bases, with 11 bases between them. CDR3 sequence reads: CASSQVRSETEAFF. The CDR3 DNA sequence: TGTGCCAGCAGCCAAGTTAGATCGGAGACTGAAGCTTTCTTT.

This sequence joins TRBV11-2 and TRBJ2-1; D gene uncertain. Trimming cost V 1 base and J 0 bases, with 19 bases left between them. This CDR3 region has 19 residues. The germline CDR1 and CDR2 sequences are SGHAT and FQNNGV. The CDR3 loop is CASSLAVTSRPSSYNEQFF. The CDR3 region has the DNA TGTGCCAGCAGCTTAGCCGTGACCTCGCGGCCCAGCTCCTACAATGAGCAGTTCTTC.

The chain uses TRBV6-5 and TRBJ2-1; perhaps TRBD2 as D (6 bases). This CDR3 spans 14 amino acids. CDR1 and CDR2 (germline): MNHEY, SVGAGI. V was cut by 6 bases and J by 1 base, with 10 bases left in between. This chain's CDR3 is CASRRDLSYNEQFF. CDR3 nucleotide sequence: TGTGCCAGCAGGAGGGACTTATCCTACAATGAGCAGTTCTTC.

The chain employs TRBV3-1 (or the pseudogene TRBV3-2) and TRBJ1-5; 9 bases are a match to TRBD1. Germline CDR1 is LGHDT and CDR2 is YNNKEL (reference sequence). Trimming took 5 bases from V and 1 from J; bases not matched to a gene: 0. The CDR3 runs 14 residues. The CDR3, as DNA: TGTGCCAGCAGCGACAGGGGGAGCAATCAGCCCCAGCATTTT. Residues: CASSDRGSNQPQHF.

This sequence joins TRBV4-1 and TRBJ1-4; 9 positions match TRBD1. Germline CDR1 MGHRA, CDR2 YSYEKL. There are 17 residues in the CDR3. V dropped 2 bases and J dropped 2; count of bases not matched to a gene: 6. CDR3 sequence reads: CASSQRDRVITNEKLFF. The CDR3 DNA is TGCGCCAGCAGCCAACGGGACAGGGTTATCACTAATGAAAAACTGTTTTTT.

The chain recombines TRBV7-9 with TRBJ1-1; D unresolved. CDR3 length equals 15 residues. In germline, CDR1 is SEHNR, CDR2 FQNEAQ (reference sequence). The V and J ends lost 2 bases and 6 bases respectively, with 16 bases between them. CDR3 coding DNA: TGTGCCAGCAGCTTATGGAGTGTCTCGTTCGCTGAAGCTTTCTTT. Its translation is CASSLWSVSFAEAFF.

The gene calls are TRBV7-2 and TRBJ2-3, with 11 bases aligning to TRBD2. V shed 5 bases, J shed 4 bases, and the junction held 8 bases outside the gene matches. Germline values: CDR1 SGHTA, CDR2 FQGNSA. This CDR3 contains 16 residues. The CDR3 DNA reads TGTGCCAGCAGCATTACTAGCGGGAGTTTCGCAGATACGCAGTATTTT. This translates into CASSITSGSFADTQYF.